This T cell receptor (beta chain) is from a study of STAT5B mutations in CD4+ large granular lymphocyte leukemia. Study overall: Among healthy controls, a particular HLA allele went with more CDR3 'QG' motifs. Findings and limits, study-wide: Compared with healthy controls (2/35), patient top clones favored TRBV06 (8/27).

The assay was run at survey level. Profiled with immunoSEQ multiplex PCR; TCRdb holds only in-frame clones, not every one. The sample includes around 24,000 clones, 72% of them seen just once. Notes on this clone: Its antigen is as yet unknown.

Germline V gene sequence: CDR1 SQVTM, CDR2 ANQGSEA. The CDR3 is made up of 12 amino acids. Trimming removed 7 bases from V and 7 bases from J; junction bases left unmatched: 5. The TCR was taken from a human donor in good health. Sample: CD4+ T cells from blood buffy coats. The chain has TRBV29-1 and TRBJ1-3; 9 positions match TRBD1. In nucleotides, the CDR3 is TGCAGCGGTAAACAGGGGGCTAACACCATATATTTT. Translation: CSGKQGANTIYF.